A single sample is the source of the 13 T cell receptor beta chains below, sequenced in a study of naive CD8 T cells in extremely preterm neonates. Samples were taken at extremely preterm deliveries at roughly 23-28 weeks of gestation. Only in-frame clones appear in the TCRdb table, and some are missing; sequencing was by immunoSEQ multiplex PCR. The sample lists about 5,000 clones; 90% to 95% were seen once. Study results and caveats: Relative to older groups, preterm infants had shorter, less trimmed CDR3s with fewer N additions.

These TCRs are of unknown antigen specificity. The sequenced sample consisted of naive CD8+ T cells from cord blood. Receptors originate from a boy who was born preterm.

DNA for the CDR3: TGTGCCAGCAGAAGCGAAACAGGGGCCAATGAGCAGTTCTTC. Its translation is CASRSETGANEQFF. V gene TRBV28 combines with J gene TRBJ2-1; 7 positions match TRBD1. From germline, CDR1 is MDHEN and CDR2 SYDVKM. J gave up 6 bases and V 6 bases, and 8 bases lay outside the gene matches. The CDR3 is 14 residues long.

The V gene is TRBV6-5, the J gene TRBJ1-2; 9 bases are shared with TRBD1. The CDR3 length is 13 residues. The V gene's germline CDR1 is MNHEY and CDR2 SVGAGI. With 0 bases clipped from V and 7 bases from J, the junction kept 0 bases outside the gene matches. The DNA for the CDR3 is TGTGCCAGCAGTTACTCGGACAGGGGTGGCTACACCTTC. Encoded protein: CASSYSDRGGYTF.

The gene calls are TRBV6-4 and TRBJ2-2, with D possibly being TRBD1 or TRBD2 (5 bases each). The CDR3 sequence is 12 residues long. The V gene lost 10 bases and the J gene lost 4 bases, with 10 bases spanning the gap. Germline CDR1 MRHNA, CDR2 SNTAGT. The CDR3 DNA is TGTGCCAACTGGGACGGCACCGGGGAGCTGTTTTTT. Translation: CANWDGTGELFF.

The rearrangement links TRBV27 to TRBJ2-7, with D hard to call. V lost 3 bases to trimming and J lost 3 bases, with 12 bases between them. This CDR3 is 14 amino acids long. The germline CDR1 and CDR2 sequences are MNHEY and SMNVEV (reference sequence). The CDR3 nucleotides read TGTGCCAGCAGTTTCCTTTCTACCCTCTACGAGCAGTACTTC. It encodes CASSFLSTLYEQYF.

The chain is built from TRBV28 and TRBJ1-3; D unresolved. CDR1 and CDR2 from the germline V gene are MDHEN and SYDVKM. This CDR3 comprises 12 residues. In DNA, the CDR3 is TGTGCTCACAGTCAGGCTGGAAACACCATATATTTT. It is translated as CAHSQAGNTIYF. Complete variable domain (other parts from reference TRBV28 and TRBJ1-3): DVKVTQSSRYLVKRTGEKVFLECVQDMDHENMFWYRQDPGLGLRLIYFSYDVKMKEKGDIPEGYSVSREKKERFSLILESASTNQTSMYLCAHSQAGNTIYFGEGSWLTVV.

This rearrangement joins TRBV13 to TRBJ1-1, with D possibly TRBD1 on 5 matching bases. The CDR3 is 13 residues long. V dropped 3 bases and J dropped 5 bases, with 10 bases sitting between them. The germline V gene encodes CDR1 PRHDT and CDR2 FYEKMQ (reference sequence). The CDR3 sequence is CASSLVRGTEAFF. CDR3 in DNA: TGTGCCAGCAGCTTGGTCCGGGGGACTGAAGCTTTCTTT.

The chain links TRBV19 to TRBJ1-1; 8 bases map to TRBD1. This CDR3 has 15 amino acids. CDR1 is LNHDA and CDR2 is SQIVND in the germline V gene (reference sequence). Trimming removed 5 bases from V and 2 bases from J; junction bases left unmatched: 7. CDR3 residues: CASSPYQGANTEAFF. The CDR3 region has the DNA TGTGCCAGTAGTCCATATCAGGGGGCTAACACTGAAGCTTTCTTT. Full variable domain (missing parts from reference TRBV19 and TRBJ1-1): DGGITQSPKYLFRKEGQNVTLSCEQNLNHDAMYWYRQDPGQGLRLIYYSQIVNDFQKGDIAEGYSVSREKKESFPLTVTSAQKNPTAFYLCASSPYQGANTEAFFGQGTRLTVV.

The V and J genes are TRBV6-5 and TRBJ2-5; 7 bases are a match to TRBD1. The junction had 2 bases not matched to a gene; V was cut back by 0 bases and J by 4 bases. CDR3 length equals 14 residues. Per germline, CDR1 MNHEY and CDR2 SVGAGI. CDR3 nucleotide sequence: TGTGCCAGCAGTTACTCGGGGACAGCAGAGACCCAGTACTTC. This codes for CASSYSGTAETQYF.

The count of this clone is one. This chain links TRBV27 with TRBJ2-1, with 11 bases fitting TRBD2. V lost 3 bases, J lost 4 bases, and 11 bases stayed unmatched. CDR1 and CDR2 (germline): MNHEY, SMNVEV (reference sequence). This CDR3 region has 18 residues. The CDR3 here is CASSFLSMTSGIYNEQFF. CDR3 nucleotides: TGTGCCAGCAGTTTCCTTTCCATGACTAGCGGGATTTACAATGAGCAGTTCTTC.

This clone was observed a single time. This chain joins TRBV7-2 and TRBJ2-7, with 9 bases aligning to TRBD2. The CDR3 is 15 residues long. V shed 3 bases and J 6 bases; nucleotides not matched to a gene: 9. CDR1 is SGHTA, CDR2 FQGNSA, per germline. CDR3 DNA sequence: TGTGCCAGCAGCTTCAATGGCCCTAGCGGGACCGAGCAGTACTTC. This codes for CASSFNGPSGTEQYF. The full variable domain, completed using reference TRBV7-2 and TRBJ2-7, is GAGVSQSPSNKVTEKGKDVELRCDPISGHTALYWYRQSLGQGLEFLIYFQGNSAPDKSGLPSDRFSAERTGGSVSTLTIQRTQQEDSAVYLCASSFNGPSGTEQYFGPGTRLTVT.

Here the CDR3 DNA reads TGCGCCAGCAGCTTTACTAGCGGGAGTCGGAAGACCCAGTACTTC. This codes for CASSFTSGSRKTQYF. V usage is TRBV5-1 and J usage is TRBJ2-5, with 11 nucleotides matching TRBD2. Trimming took 2 bases from V and 6 from J; bases not matched to a gene: 6. CDR1 and CDR2 from the germline V gene are SGHRS and YFSETQ. The CDR3 spans 15 residues.

The CDR3: CASSRLAGNYNEQFF. DNA of the CDR3: TGTGCCAGCAGCCGACTAGCGGGGAACTACAATGAGCAGTTCTTC. The chain carries TRBV7-3 and TRBJ2-1; TRBD2 matches 11 bases. The CDR3 contains 15 residues. J gave up 3 bases and V 5 bases, and 3 bases lay outside the gene matches. The germline gives CDR1 SGHTA, CDR2 FQGTGA.

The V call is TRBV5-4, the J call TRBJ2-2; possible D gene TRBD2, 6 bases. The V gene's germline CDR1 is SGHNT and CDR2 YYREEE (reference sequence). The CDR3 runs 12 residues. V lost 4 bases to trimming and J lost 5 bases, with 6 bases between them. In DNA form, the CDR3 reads TGTGCCAGCAGCCGGGGGACCGGGGAGCTGTTTTTT. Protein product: CASSRGTGELFF.